This note documents a single T cell receptor beta chain sequence. The sample belongs to a study of blood T cell repertoires in COVID-19. Overall study: Samples came from the United States, Italy and Spain, spanning acute and convalescent COVID-19. PBMCs, B-cell-depleted T cells, or T cells were the source of the cDNA or gDNA that made up the material.

Authors' data handling: The authors estimated nucleated cell counts from reference gene primer amplification. The repertoire was sequenced with immunoSEQ multiplex PCR; TCRdb's copy has only in-frame clones and lacks some. That table is the source of V, J and clone size, and D and trimming were worked out from the DNA. The sample lists some 130,000 clones, 80% to 90% seen once, with under 4.5% in the top ten. V was clipped by 5 bases and J by 0 bases, with 17 bases between them. CDR1 SGHAT and CDR2 FQNNGV come from the germline V gene. The CDR3 sequence is 17 residues long. It was during active infection that Seattle patients were enrolled and then longitudinally followed.

This chain joins TRBV11-2 and TRBJ2-1, with D uncertain. The receptor's source is a man aged 55 to 70 with COVID-19, enrolled during active disease. Material for sequencing was peripheral blood. The CDR3 region has the DNA TGTGCCAGCAGCCCTCGCGCCTCAAAGAGCTCCTACAATGAGCAGTTCTTC. This translates into CASSPRASKSSYNEQFF.